These 22 T cell receptor beta chains came from one sample sequenced in a study of post-analysis software for immune sequencing data. These receptors lack a known antigen. Each TCR beta cDNA library carried unique molecular identifiers. TCRdb reanalysed the PCR reads using MiXCR and keeps one entry per CDR3 protein. The repertoire includes about 820,000 distinct CDR3 sequences, roughly 50% of them detected once, and roughly 4.4% sits in the top ten. Study results and caveats: About 5 TRBV segments, including TRBV5-6, TRBV5-1 and TRBV20-1, were more frequent in patients than controls.

Specimen: blood. The source of these receptors is a girl between 5 and 17 years old with multiple sclerosis.

This clonotype appeared once. The genes are TRBV4-1 and TRBJ1-2; no clear D gene. Between the trimmed V and J ends, which lost 2 bases and 7 bases, there was a span of 17 bases. The CDR3 contains 15 residues. Germline V lookup: CDR1 MGHRA, CDR2 YSYEKL. CDR3 region: CASSQSSGLRRGYTF. CDR3 DNA: TGCGCCAGCAGCCAATCATCCGGCCTGCGACGTGGCTACACCTTC.

The sample holds one count of this clonotype. J is TRBJ2-1 and V is TRBV7-2; 9 bases are shared with TRBD1. The CDR3 spans 15 residues. Germline CDR1 SGHTA, CDR2 FQGNSA. The V segment lost 3 bases and the J segment 5 bases; nucleotides outside the gene matches: 5. The CDR3 bases are TGTGCCAGCAGCTTGGACAGGGGAATAAACAATGAGCAGTTCTTC. Its protein product is CASSLDRGINNEQFF. The full variable domain, its missing parts supplied by reference TRBV7-2 and TRBJ2-1, is GAGVSQSPSNKVTEKGKDVELRCDPISGHTALYWYRQSLGQGLEFLIYFQGNSAPDKSGLPSDRFSAERTGGSVSTLTIQRTQQEDSAVYLCASSLDRGINNEQFFGPGTRLTVL.

The CDR3 is CASNQGVGETQYF. The CDR3 bases are TGTGCCAGCAACCAGGGGGTTGGAGAGACCCAGTACTTC. The chain has TRBV6-5 and TRBJ2-5; 7 positions agree with TRBD1. Germline lookup yields CDR1 MNHEY and CDR2 SVGAGI. The CDR3 contains 13 residues. J was trimmed by 4 bases and V by 7 bases; bases with no gene match: 6.

The genes are TRBV3-1 and TRBJ2-1; TRBD1 matches at 8 bases. CDR3 size: 15 residues. J lost 2 bases, V lost 3 bases, and 3 bases had no gene match. Germline CDR1 LGHDT, CDR2 YNNKEL (reference sequence). CDR3 in amino acids: CASSHPGQAYNEQFF. The CDR3 DNA reads TGTGCCAGCAGCCATCCGGGACAGGCCTACAATGAGCAGTTCTTC.

The chain links TRBV6-6 to TRBJ2-7; 10 nucleotides line up with TRBD2. The CDR3 consists of 13 residues. The trim removed 6 bases at V and 4 bases at J, leaving 3 bases unmatched. Looked up from germline, CDR1 is MNHNY and CDR2 is SVGAGI (reference sequence). CDR3 in amino acids: CASSGTSDYEQYF. In DNA form, the CDR3 reads TGTGCCAGCAGCGGGACTAGCGATTACGAGCAGTACTTC.

The chain couples TRBV7-2 to TRBJ2-7; maybe TRBD1 (5 bases). The V end was cut by 6 bases, the J end by 6 bases, with 12 bases between. Germline V gives CDR1 SGHTA, CDR2 FQGNSA. This CDR3 is built from 12 residues. The CDR3 spells CASSFTGSEQYF. The DNA for the CDR3 is TGTGCCAGCAGTTTTACAGGTTCCGAGCAGTACTTC.

This clonotype was recorded a few times. CDR3 DNA sequence: TGTGCCAGCAGCTTTTCTAACAGTCAAGAGACCCAGTACTTC. Translation: CASSFSNSQETQYF. This rearrangement joins TRBV7-9 to TRBJ2-5; no clear D gene. The V and J ends lost 3 bases and 2 bases respectively, with 10 bases between them. CDR1 SEHNR and CDR2 FQNEAQ come from the germline V gene (reference sequence). This CDR3 has 14 amino acids.

V and J are TRBV29-1 and TRBJ2-1; D is unresolved. The CDR3 has 15 amino acids. Deletions cut 6 bases from V and 4 bases from J, with 19 bases between. Germline V gene lookup returns CDR1 SQVTM and CDR2 ANQGSEA. CDR3 nucleotide sequence: TGCAGCGTATGGGGTTCCGAGACACATTACAATGAGCAGTTCTTC. Its translation is CSVWGSETHYNEQFF.

This clonotype was seen only a few times. The genes are TRBV5-1 and TRBJ2-7; possible D gene TRBD1, 5 bases. The ends were cut back, 0 bases at V and 4 bases at J, with 14 bases in the middle. This CDR3 contains 15 residues. CDR1 is SGHRS and CDR2 is YFSETQ in the germline V gene. The CDR3 nucleotides are TGCGCCAGCAGCTTGGCAGTCGACAGCAATTACGAGCAGTACTTC. It yields the protein CASSLAVDSNYEQYF.

This clonotype was picked up a small number of times. The rearrangement joins TRBV7-8 to TRBJ2-7; D assignment may be TRBD1 or TRBD2 (5 bases each). V gave up 5 bases and J gave up 0 bases, with 17 bases separating them. This CDR3 has 16 residues. CDR1 and CDR2 from the germline V gene are SGHVS and FQNEAQ. The CDR3 DNA follows: TGTGCCAGCAGCCCACCCTCCGGGACCCACTCCTACGAGCAGTACTTC. This translates into CASSPPSGTHSYEQYF.

The chain has TRBV6-5 and TRBJ1-1, with 11 bases matching TRBD1. This CDR3 has 15 residues. Germline values: CDR1 MNHEY, CDR2 SVGAGI. V shed 8 bases and J 2 bases; nucleotides not matched to a gene: 7. CDR3 amino acids: CASATGQGVNTEAFF. The CDR3 nucleotides read TGTGCCAGCGCTACGGGACAGGGGGTTAACACTGAAGCTTTCTTT.

The CDR3: CSAILAASYNEQFF. The CDR3 nucleotides read TGCAGTGCTATACTAGCGGCCTCCTACAATGAGCAGTTCTTC. The gene calls are TRBV20-1 and TRBJ2-1, with 8 bases that match TRBD2. With 4 bases clipped from V and 0 bases from J, the junction kept 2 bases outside the gene matches. The CDR3 length is 14 residues. Germline V gene sequence: CDR1 DFQATT, CDR2 SNEGSKA (reference sequence).

Only a few counts were recorded for this clonotype. The V and J genes are TRBV20-1 and TRBJ1-2; 7 bases map to TRBD1. V was clipped by 0 bases and J by 6 bases; unmatched bases: 7. The germline CDR1 and CDR2 sequences are DFQATT and SNEGSKA (reference sequence). The CDR3 consists of 14 residues. The CDR3 sequence: CSAREMGQIDGYTF. The CDR3, as DNA: TGCAGTGCTAGAGAGATGGGACAGATAGATGGCTACACCTTC.

This chain uses TRBV7-9 with TRBJ1-5; the D is unclear. Per germline, CDR1 SEHNR and CDR2 FQNEAQ (reference sequence). This CDR3 has 13 residues. V dropped 4 bases and J dropped 3 bases, with 7 bases sitting between them. CDR3 loop: CASSSETNQPQHF. CDR3 bases: TGTGCCAGCAGCTCCGAAACCAATCAGCCCCAGCATTTT.

The J gene is TRBJ2-2, the V gene TRBV20-1; 7 bases are shared with TRBD2. The ends lost 2 bases at V and 7 bases at J; junction bases unmatched: 10. From germline, CDR1 is DFQATT and CDR2 SNEGSKA (reference sequence). CDR3 size: 15 residues. CDR3 region: CSARSGREKGGELFF. The CDR3, as DNA: TGCAGTGCTAGATCAGGGCGGGAGAAAGGCGGGGAGCTGTTTTTT.

This sequence joins TRBV29-1 and TRBJ2-4, with D hard to call. The last part of the DNA fits TRBJ2-7 better; the J call may be wrong. Per germline, CDR1 SQVTM and CDR2 ANQGSEA. The CDR3 contains 14 residues. CDR3 region: CSVVRPGRHYEQYF. In DNA, the CDR3 is TGCAGCGTTGTCCGGCCCGGCAGGCACTACGAGCAGTACTTC.

This clonotype was seen more than once but under ten times. The J gene is TRBJ2-1, the V gene TRBV4-1; 11 nucleotides match TRBD2. CDR1 is MGHRA, CDR2 YSYEKL, per germline. V shed 2 bases, J shed 4 bases, and the junction held 7 bases outside the gene matches. This CDR3 contains 17 residues. The CDR3 coding sequence is TGCGCCAGCAGCCAAAGCCATCGACTAGCGGGGTACAATGAGCAGTTCTTC. This encodes CASSQSHRLAGYNEQFF.

In its sample, this clonotype was seen a few times. The chain recombines TRBV12-3 or TRBV12-4 with TRBJ2-7; no definite D call. The ends were cut back, 1 base at V and 0 bases at J, with 13 bases in the middle. This CDR3 has 16 amino acids. In nucleotides, the CDR3 is TGTGCCAGCAGTTTAGTCGGCTTATGGAGCTCCTACGAGCAGTACTTC. This gives the protein CASSLVGLWSSYEQYF.

This chain joins TRBV29-1 and TRBJ1-2; TRBD1 is a possible D gene (5 bases). Deletions cut 6 bases from V and 4 bases from J, with 12 bases between. This CDR3 is built from 12 residues. Germline V gene lookup returns CDR1 SQVTM and CDR2 ANQGSEA. The CDR3 loop is CSVEIRGYGYTF. CDR3 coding DNA: TGCAGCGTCGAGATTAGGGGCTATGGCTACACCTTC.

J is TRBJ1-4 and V is TRBV28; D is unresolved. Trimming removed 3 bases from V and 6 bases from J, with 14 bases in between. This CDR3 has 15 amino acids. Per germline, CDR1 MDHEN and CDR2 SYDVKM. The CDR3 here is CASSFRGPSYEKLFF. CDR3 bases: TGTGCCAGCAGTTTCAGAGGGCCCTCCTATGAAAAACTGTTTTTT.

J is TRBJ2-3 and V is TRBV6-4, with D uncertain. Germline-derived CDR1 and CDR2 are MRHNA and SNTAGT. The CDR3 has 15 amino acids. Trimming stripped 1 base from V and 2 bases from J, with 10 bases between. The CDR3 DNA reads as TGTGCCAGCAGTGACTTTGACGGACCCACAGATACGCAGTATTTT. The encoded protein is CASSDFDGPTDTQYF.

This clonotype was picked up a small number of times. The chain has TRBV6-5 and TRBJ2-3; 7 bases map to TRBD1. This CDR3 spans 16 amino acids. Germline values: CDR1 MNHEY, CDR2 SVGAGI. The J segment lost 2 bases and the V segment lost 6 bases, leaving 11 bases of the junction unmatched. CDR3 protein: CASSPQTGFPTDTQYF. The DNA of the CDR3 is TGTGCCAGCAGCCCCCAGACAGGGTTCCCCACAGATACGCAGTATTTT.